The present T cell receptor beta chain was sequenced within a study of OX40 agonist ivuxolimab in advanced cancers. Profiled with immunoSEQ multiplex PCR; TCRdb holds only in-frame clones, not every one. Of tens of thousands of clones listed, around 84% are singletons. This clone was detected only a few times. Its antigen remains unidentified. The cohort excluded patients with autoimmune disease history or systemic immunosuppression. Overall study findings and caveats: At 0.1 to 3.0 mg/kg, clonal expansion of CD4+ and CD8+ blood T cells had occurred by week 6.

The germline CDR1 and CDR2 sequences are SEHNR and FQNEAQ (reference sequence). V trimming: 5 bases; J trimming: 2 bases; junction bases outside the gene matches: 7. The CDR3 loop spans 16 amino acids. The clonotype was recovered from an adult with an advanced solid tumor such as melanoma, head and neck, liver or kidney cancer. The J gene is TRBJ1-5, the V gene TRBV7-9; 9 nucleotides align to TRBD1. The sample was CD4+ or CD8+ T cells sorted from blood, taken in a trial of the OX40 agonist ivuxolimab. The CDR3 sequence is CASSRQGDVGNQPQHF. CDR3 in DNA: TGTGCCAGCAGCCGACAGGGGGATGTGGGCAATCAGCCCCAGCATTTT.